Described below is a single T cell receptor beta chain sequence and its context. Its antigen is still unknown. These data originate in a study of OX40 agonist ivuxolimab in advanced cancers. Using immunoSEQ multiplex PCR, the repertoire was profiled, and TCRdb retains in-frame clones only, with some absent. The repertoire has around 68,000 clones, about 83% of them found once; the top ten carry 0.6% to 0.8%. The study's findings and limits: Clonal expansion from baseline to week 6 occurred in both CD4+ and CD8+ T cells. Nonresponders, in some cases, also had low normalized T-cell clonal expansion.

The sequence was collected from an adult with an advanced solid tumor such as melanoma, head and neck, liver or kidney cancer. The sequenced sample was CD4+ or CD8+ T cells sorted from blood, obtained in a trial of the OX40 agonist ivuxolimab.

CDR3 DNA sequence: TGTGCCAGCAGTTTGGGGGCGGCAGATACGCAGTATTTT. Amino acids: CASSLGAADTQYF. The chain combines TRBV7-6 with TRBJ2-3; D is perhaps TRBD1 (6 bases). The V gene's germline CDR1 is SGHVS and CDR2 FNYEAQ. This CDR3 is 13 amino acids long. Trimming cost V 6 bases and J 4 bases, with 11 bases left between them.